Listed here are 17 T cell receptor beta chains from one sample, sequenced in a study of technical replicates of blood from a handful of donors. The method was immunoSEQ multiplex PCR; TCRdb's version includes in-frame clones alone and lacks a portion of them. The sample consists of about 15,000 clones, approximately 84% of them appearing once. The sequenced sample was PBMCs. The receptors originated from a human donor in good health.

The chain recombines TRBV4-2 with TRBJ2-2; 9 bases agree with TRBD2. This CDR3 has 17 amino acids. Trimming cost V 0 bases and J 5 bases; bases outside gene matches: 7. Germline assignment: CDR1 LGHNA and CDR2 YNFKEQ. CDR3 nucleotide sequence: TGTGCCAGCAGCCAAGACTTAGCGGGAGTATATACCGGGGAGCTGTTTTTT. Translated, it gives CASSQDLAGVYTGELFF.

This sequence joins TRBV18 and TRBJ2-4; TRBD2 agrees at 8 bases. CDR1 and CDR2 (germline): KGHSH, LQKENI. V dropped 4 bases and J dropped 0; count of bases not matched to a gene: 8. CDR3 size: 17 residues. CDR3 sequence (DNA): TGTGCCAGCTCACAACTAGCGGTCCGCCTAGCCAAAAACATTCAGTACTTC. It codes for CASSQLAVRLAKNIQYF. Looking up the rest from reference TRBV18 and TRBJ2-4 gives the full variable domain: NAGVMQNPRHLVRRRGQEARLRCSPMKGHSHVYWYRQLPEEGLKFMVYLQKENIIDESGMPKERFSAEFPKEGPSILRIQQVVRGDSAAYFCASSQLAVRLAKNIQYFGAGTRLSVL.

This clone was found a few times. V is TRBV7-2 and J is TRBJ2-5; TRBD1 is a possible D gene (6 bases). CDR1 SGHTA and CDR2 FQGNSA come from the germline V gene. This CDR3 is built from 15 residues. V lost 5 bases, J lost 1 base, and 14 bases lay in between. The CDR3, as DNA: TGTGCCAGCAGCCGGCAGAGAGGGGGCCAAGAGACCCAGTACTTC. Its translation is CASSRQRGGQETQYF.

The chain has TRBV2 and TRBJ1-4; no reliable D call. Trimming took off 7 bases at V and 2 bases at J, with 17 bases between the two ends. The CDR3 runs to 16 residues. From germline, CDR1 is SNHLY and CDR2 FYNNEI. The CDR3: CASIPGSFHTNEKLFF. The CDR3 DNA sequence: TGTGCCAGCATACCGGGGTCCTTTCACACTAATGAAAAACTGTTTTTT.

The chain recombines TRBV27 with TRBJ2-7, with D possibly TRBD1 on 6 matching bases. V was cut by 6 bases and J by 0 bases, with 18 bases left in between. There are 16 residues in the CDR3. Germline V CDR1 and CDR2: MNHEY, SMNVEV (reference sequence). CDR3 sequence reads: CASSNIRRTASYEQYF. The CDR3 nucleotides are TGTGCCAGCAGCAACATCCGGCGGACAGCCTCCTACGAGCAGTACTTC.

CDR3 nucleotide sequence: TGTGCCAGTAGGGTGGCGCGGATCAATCAGCCCCAGCATTTT. Protein: CASRVARINQPQHF. This sequence joins TRBV19 and TRBJ1-5; D call uncertain. Germline assignment: CDR1 LNHDA and CDR2 SQIVND (reference sequence). V lost 6 bases to trimming and J lost 3 bases, with 12 bases between them. CDR3 length equals 14 residues.

This chain joins TRBV7-9 and TRBJ1-1; D possibly corresponds to TRBD1 (5 bases). Trimming left V 6 bases short and J 8 bases short, with 13 bases between. CDR1 is SEHNR and CDR2 is FQNEAQ in the germline V gene (reference sequence). The CDR3 is 12 amino acids. In DNA form, the CDR3 reads TGTGCCAGCAGTTTTGTGGAGGGGGAAGCTTTCTTT. It translates to CASSFVEGEAFF.

V is TRBV5-1 and J is TRBJ2-7; a weak D match, TRBD1 (6 bases). Germline V gene sequence: CDR1 SGHRS, CDR2 YFSETQ. This CDR3 comprises 14 residues. The V and J ends lost 3 bases and 3 bases respectively, with 13 bases between them. The CDR3 sequence is CASSSRGAGYEQYF. The CDR3 DNA sequence: TGCGCCAGCAGCTCCAGGGGCGCCGGCTACGAGCAGTACTTC. The complete variable domain, with remaining parts taken from reference TRBV5-1 and TRBJ2-7, reads KAGVTQTPRYLIKTRGQQVTLSCSPISGHRSVSWYQQTPGQGLQFLFEYFSETQRNKGNFPGRFSGRQFSNSRSEMNVSTLELGDSALYLCASSSRGAGYEQYFGPGTRLTVT.

This clone was recorded once. The V and J genes are TRBV18 and TRBJ1-2; 10 positions agree with TRBD1. The junction had 18 bases not matched to a gene; V was cut back by 6 bases and J by 8 bases. Germline V gene data show CDR1 as KGHSH and CDR2 as LQKENI. There are 17 residues in the CDR3. The CDR3 region has the DNA TGTGCCAGCTCGCGAACCCCGGGACAGGGGACCTATGAGGGCTACACCTTC. It translates to CASSRTPGQGTYEGYTF.

This chain connects TRBV5-1 to TRBJ2-2, with 10 nucleotides matching TRBD2. Germline V lookup: CDR1 SGHRS, CDR2 YFSETQ. CDR3 length: 19 residues. Trimming at V came to 0 bases and at J to 0 bases, leaving 8 bases not matched to a gene. The CDR3 coding sequence is TGCGCCAGCAGCTTGGGGACAGGGCTAGCGGGGGCGAACACCGGGGAGCTGTTTTTT. It is translated as CASSLGTGLAGANTGELFF.

The count of this clone is one. This chain joins TRBV6-6 and TRBJ2-7; weak D call: TRBD1 (5 bases). The germline V gene encodes CDR1 MNHNY and CDR2 SVGAGI (reference sequence). The CDR3 loop spans 13 amino acids. V was pared by 5 bases and J by 2 bases, with 10 bases between. The CDR3 bases are TGTGCCAGCAGTAAGGCAGGGACCTACGAGCAGTACTTC. Encoded protein: CASSKAGTYEQYF.

The rearrangement uses TRBV18 and TRBJ1-1; D remains unclear. V shed 0 bases and J shed 5 bases, with 13 bases lying between them. The CDR3 runs 15 residues. Germline V gene sequence: CDR1 KGHSH, CDR2 LQKENI. The CDR3 protein is CASSPPSAARTEAFF. CDR3 DNA sequence: TGTGCCAGCTCACCACCGTCGGCAGCGAGGACTGAAGCTTTCTTT.

The V and J genes are TRBV6-1 and TRBJ1-1; D call uncertain. Germline V gene lookup returns CDR1 MNHNS and CDR2 SASEGT. The CDR3 sequence is 14 residues long. V was pared by 4 bases and J by 5 bases, with 14 bases between. The CDR3 nucleotides are TGTGCCAGCAGTGTTACCCCGGGAGTGACTGAAGCTTTCTTT. Its translation: CASSVTPGVTEAFF.

The chain uses TRBV19 and TRBJ1-1; D may be TRBD1 (5 bases). Germline V gives CDR1 LNHDA, CDR2 SQIVND (reference sequence). Trimming shortened V by 7 bases and J by 0 bases, and 15 bases separated the two germline ends. This CDR3 contains 15 residues. The CDR3 is CASTPGTFMNTEAFF. The CDR3 coding sequence is TGTGCCAGTACCCCCGGGACTTTCATGAACACTGAAGCTTTCTTT.

The chain employs TRBV6-1 and TRBJ1-4; weak D call: TRBD1 (5 bases). The CDR3 has 14 amino acids. Germline-derived CDR1 and CDR2 are MNHNS and SASEGT. Trimming stripped 5 bases from V and 7 bases from J, with 14 bases between. CDR3 DNA sequence: TGTGCCAGCAGTCCCGCTGTCGGGGGTGAAAAACTGTTTTTT. Translating it yields CASSPAVGGEKLFF.

The V call is TRBV19, the J call TRBJ2-7; the D is unclear. V was trimmed by 3 bases and J by 3 bases, leaving 15 bases between them. Germline CDR1 LNHDA, CDR2 SQIVND (reference sequence). The CDR3 spans 15 residues. Here the CDR3 reads CASSISAELVYEQYF. The CDR3 bases are TGTGCCAGTAGTATCTCCGCGGAGCTGGTCTACGAGCAGTACTTC.

The chain is built from TRBV4-1 and TRBJ2-1, with 8 bases aligning to TRBD2. The CDR3 extends over 13 amino acids. After removal of 0 bases from V and 10 bases from J, the junction contained 2 bases not matched to a gene. Germline-derived CDR1 and CDR2 are MGHRA and YSYEKL. This CDR3 reads CASSQDVAGEQFF. CDR3 DNA sequence: TGCGCCAGCAGCCAAGATGTAGCGGGGGAGCAGTTCTTC.